The 30 T cell receptor beta chains presented below share a single source sample, sequenced in a study of beta chain features in type 1 diabetes. Findings of the study overall: Significant though moderate, a shortening of TCRB CDR3s appeared in all four CD4+ subsets of Type 1 diabetes patients.

What was sequenced were expressed TCRB transcripts, since all of the isolated RNA had been reverse transcribed. TCRdb's copy holds only in-frame clones and misses some; the assay was immunoSEQ multiplex PCR. The sample includes around 280,000 clones, about 15% seen only once; the top ten take roughly 0.015%. These TCRs are of unknown antigen specificity. Input material: naive CD4+ T cells from blood. The receptors derive from a man aged 18 to 35 with type 1 diabetes.

This clone was counted only a few times. This chain connects TRBV9 to TRBJ2-5, with D possibly being TRBD1 (6 bases). The V gene's germline CDR1 is SGDLS and CDR2 YYNGEE. V was trimmed by 3 bases and J by 2 bases, leaving 23 bases between them. The CDR3 contains 18 residues. The CDR3, as DNA: TGTGCCAGCAGCGCCCTTTTACCCGGGACAATGAGACAAGAGACCCAGTACTTC. Translating it yields CASSALLPGTMRQETQYF.

This clone has more than one count but fewer than ten. The CDR3 loop reads CASSRSGTDEQFF. CDR3 coding DNA: TGTGCCAGCAGTCGGAGCGGGACGGATGAGCAGTTCTTC. The chain links TRBV27 to TRBJ2-1; TRBD2 matches 7 bases. With V trimmed by 5 bases and J by 8 bases, 6 bases remained unmatched. The CDR3 sequence is 13 residues long. Germline CDR1 MNHEY, CDR2 SMNVEV (reference sequence).

In this sample, this clone turned up a few times. This rearrangement joins TRBV28 to TRBJ2-3; 9 bases are a match to TRBD2. The V gene end was trimmed by 5 bases and the J gene end by 6 bases; junction bases not matched to a gene: 12. There are 16 residues in the CDR3. From germline, CDR1 is MDHEN and CDR2 SYDVKM. The CDR3 reads CASSLLGRAGGDTQYF. The CDR3 DNA follows: TGTGCCAGCAGTCTCCTCGGCCGAGCGGGGGGTGATACGCAGTATTTT.

This clone occurred a few times. The rearrangement links TRBV9 to TRBJ2-4; the D gene is possibly TRBD2 (6 bases). V gave up 3 bases and J gave up 7 bases, with 11 bases separating them. This CDR3 comprises 13 residues. The germline V gene encodes CDR1 SGDLS and CDR2 YYNGEE. CDR3 loop: CASSANGGNIQYF. As DNA, the CDR3 is TGTGCCAGCAGCGCCAATGGAGGGAACATTCAGTACTTC.

A few counts support this clone. The chain is built from TRBV30 and TRBJ2-7, with D unresolved. Germline V gene sequence: CDR1 GTSNPN, CDR2 SVGIG (reference sequence). There are 11 residues in the CDR3. Trimming took off 3 bases at V and 6 bases at J, with 9 bases between the two ends. The CDR3, as DNA: TGTGCCTGGAGACGGAGTGGCGAGCAGTACTTC. Protein product: CAWRRSGEQYF.

The chain couples TRBV29-1 to TRBJ2-7; the match to TRBD2 covers 9 bases. CDR1 is SQVTM and CDR2 is ANQGSEA in the germline V gene. With 4 bases clipped from V and 8 bases from J, the junction kept 9 bases outside the gene matches. CDR3 length equals 13 residues. CDR3 sequence (DNA): TGCAGCGTTGTTCCAGCGGGAGGAATGCAGCAGTACTTC. Translating it yields CSVVPAGGMQQYF.

The rearrangement links TRBV28 to TRBJ2-1, with unresolved D. Germline V gene lookup returns CDR1 MDHEN and CDR2 SYDVKM. V was shortened by 1 base and J by 12 bases, with 10 bases between the two germline ends. This CDR3 spans 12 amino acids. CDR3 nucleotide sequence: TGTGCCAGCAGTTTATACGCAAACGGGCAGTTCTTC. This translates into CASSLYANGQFF.

In this sample, this clone turned up a few times. This chain uses TRBV29-1 with TRBJ1-1, with D perhaps matching TRBD1 (5 bases). Germline CDR1 and CDR2: SQVTM and ANQGSEA. Trimming removed 4 bases at V and 11 bases at J, with 23 bases between. The CDR3 covers 14 residues. DNA for the CDR3: TGCAGCGTTGCGGGGGTGCTGACGACAACGGGGGCTTTCTTT. It codes for CSVAGVLTTTGAFF.

The chain couples TRBV7-9 to TRBJ1-2, with 8 bases that match TRBD1. V lost 5 bases to trimming and J lost 4 bases; unmatched junction nucleotides: 6. This CDR3 is built from 14 residues. In germline, CDR1 is SEHNR, CDR2 FQNEAQ (reference sequence). The CDR3 here is CASSLGQGTYGYTF. Here the CDR3 DNA reads TGTGCCAGCAGCCTCGGACAGGGAACCTATGGCTACACCTTC.

This sequence joins TRBV7-9 and TRBJ1-1; 7 bases map to TRBD1. The V gene's germline CDR1 is SEHNR and CDR2 FQNEAQ (reference sequence). Trimming at V came to 2 bases and at J to 4 bases, leaving 7 bases not matched to a gene. The CDR3 spans 15 residues. The DNA of the CDR3 is TGTGCCAGCAGCTTAAGCAGGGGGGCTGTCACTGAAGCTTTCTTT. Protein product: CASSLSRGAVTEAFF.

This clone was seen a handful of times. The chain combines TRBV11-3 with TRBJ2-7; D possibly corresponds to TRBD1 (6 bases). CDR3 length equals 12 residues. Trimming left V 6 bases short and J 4 bases short, with 10 bases between. Germline V gives CDR1 SGHNT, CDR2 YENEEA. CDR3 DNA: TGTGCCAGCAGGGCACAGGGATACGAGCAGTACTTC. Translating gives CASRAQGYEQYF.

This clone has only a few counts. V and J are TRBV27 and TRBJ2-3; D is perhaps TRBD2 (6 bases). Germline V gives CDR1 MNHEY, CDR2 SMNVEV (reference sequence). Trimming pared 5 bases from V and 7 bases from J, leaving 13 bases between. CDR3 length: 13 amino acids. CDR3 sequence: CASSPTSRNTQYF. In DNA, the CDR3 is TGTGCCAGCAGTCCCACTAGCAGGAATACGCAGTATTTT.

This clone was counted only a few times. The V gene is TRBV7-9, the J gene TRBJ2-1, with D unresolved. The CDR3 has 13 residues. V was cut by 8 bases and J by 6 bases, with 14 bases left in between. Per the germline V gene, CDR1 is SEHNR and CDR2 is FQNEAQ (reference sequence). The CDR3 DNA is TGTGCCAGCGCGCTTGGAGTCTCCAATGAGCAGTTCTTC. Its translation: CASALGVSNEQFF.

There are a few counts of this clone. The chain links TRBV30 to TRBJ2-5; a weak D match, TRBD2 (6 bases). Germline V lookup: CDR1 GTSNPN, CDR2 SVGIG (reference sequence). This CDR3 comprises 13 residues. The V gene lost 3 bases and the J gene lost 5 bases, with 13 bases spanning the gap. The CDR3 bases are TGTGCCTGGAGCCGGGAGTCCATGGAGACCCAGTACTTC. It codes for CAWSRESMETQYF. The variable domain in full, completed from reference TRBV30 and TRBJ2-5, reads SQTIHQWPATLVQPVGSPLSLECTVEGTSNPNLYWYRQAAGRGLQLLFYSVGIGQISSEVPQNLSASRPQDRQFILSSKKLLLSDSGFYLCAWSRESMETQYFGPGTRLLVL.

This clone has more than one count but fewer than ten. The rearrangement joins TRBV29-1 to TRBJ2-1, with TRBD2 as a possible D gene (5 bases). In germline, CDR1 is SQVTM, CDR2 ANQGSEA. The CDR3 contains 13 residues. V was shortened by 5 bases and J by 10 bases, with 18 bases between the two germline ends. The CDR3 spells CSVSSNLVGEQFF. The DNA of the CDR3 is TGCAGCGTTTCTAGCAACCTGGTTGGGGAGCAGTTCTTC.

The chain couples TRBV4-3 to TRBJ2-3; D might be TRBD2 (5 bases). The CDR3 runs 18 residues. V was cut by 3 bases and J by 2 bases, with 21 bases left in between. CDR1 and CDR2 from the germline V gene are LGHNA and YSLEER. CDR3 sequence: CASSQRKAQSGPTDTQYF. The CDR3 bases are TGCGCCAGCAGCCAGCGAAAAGCCCAAAGCGGCCCCACAGATACGCAGTATTTT.

This clone was seen a few times. J is TRBJ2-4 and V is TRBV28; no clear D. V lost 5 bases and J lost 9, with 14 bases in between. The CDR3 sequence is 13 residues long. Germline V gives CDR1 MDHEN, CDR2 SYDVKM. CDR3 amino acids: CASSPPASGIQYF. The CDR3 nucleotides are TGTGCCAGCAGTCCTCCCGCGTCGGGCATTCAGTACTTC.

The genes are TRBV28 and TRBJ2-3; the D gene is possibly TRBD2 (6 bases). This CDR3 comprises 16 residues. Trimming took off 9 bases at V and 4 bases at J, with 23 bases between the two ends. From germline, CDR1 is MDHEN and CDR2 SYDVKM. CDR3 DNA sequence: TGTGCCAGTATGGGACTCCAAGACCAGGGTTCAGATACGCAGTATTTT. Its translation is CASMGLQDQGSDTQYF.

This clone has a handful of counts. This chain links TRBV19 with TRBJ2-1; 10 positions match TRBD2. CDR1 and CDR2 from the germline V gene are LNHDA and SQIVND (reference sequence). V gave up 6 bases and J gave up 4 bases; unmatched junction bases: 3. This CDR3 contains 14 residues. CDR3 amino acids: CASSGLAAYNEQFF. CDR3 nucleotide sequence: TGTGCCAGTAGCGGACTAGCGGCGTACAATGAGCAGTTCTTC. Based on the CDR3 plus reference TRBV19 and TRBJ2-1, the full variable domain is DGGITQSPKYLFRKEGQNVTLSCEQNLNHDAMYWYRQDPGQGLRLIYYSQIVNDFQKGDIAEGYSVSREKKESFPLTVTSAQKNPTAFYLCASSGLAAYNEQFFGPGTRLTVL.

The rearrangement uses TRBV6-5 and TRBJ1-5; perhaps TRBD1 as D (6 bases). The CDR3 consists of 15 residues. Trimming cost V 3 bases and J 0 bases, with 9 bases left between them. Germline CDR1 and CDR2: MNHEY and SVGAGI. The CDR3 sequence is CASSYKGHSNQPQHF. In DNA form, the CDR3 reads TGTGCCAGCAGTTATAAGGGACATAGCAATCAGCCCCAGCATTTT.

The rearrangement uses TRBV13 and TRBJ1-2; D is ambiguous. Trimming took off 5 bases at V and 3 bases at J, with 7 bases between the two ends. Germline V gene sequence: CDR1 PRHDT, CDR2 FYEKMQ (reference sequence). The CDR3 loop spans 12 amino acids. CDR3 nucleotide sequence: TGTGCCAGCAGCACCCGGGACTATGGCTACACCTTC. It specifies CASSTRDYGYTF.

The V call is TRBV9, the J call TRBJ2-1, with D perhaps TRBD2 (5 bases). The ends were cut back, 0 bases at V and 10 bases at J, with 11 bases in the middle. Germline V gene data show CDR1 as SGDLS and CDR2 as YYNGEE. CDR3 size: 13 residues. CDR3 sequence: CASSVGGSKEQFF. CDR3 bases: TGTGCCAGCAGCGTAGGAGGGAGTAAGGAGCAGTTCTTC.

The chain has TRBV5-5 and TRBJ2-2; the match to TRBD1 covers 7 bases. The length of the CDR3 is 16 residues. CDR1 is SGHKS, CDR2 YYEKEE, per germline (reference sequence). V trimming: 2 bases; J trimming: 0 bases; junction bases outside the gene matches: 4. As DNA, the CDR3 is TGTGCCAGCAGCTTAAGGACAGGTGCGAACACCGGGGAGCTGTTTTTT. This translates into CASSLRTGANTGELFF. Full variable domain (remainder filled in from reference TRBV5-5 and TRBJ2-2): DAGVTQSPTHLIKTRGQQVTLRCSPISGHKSVSWYQQVLGQGPQFIFQYYEKEERGRGNFPDRFSARQFPNYSSELNVNALLLGDSALYLCASSLRTGANTGELFFGEGSRLTVL.

V and J are TRBV4-1 and TRBJ1-5, with D possibly TRBD1 on 5 matching bases. CDR1 is MGHRA, CDR2 YSYEKL, per germline. The CDR3 has 13 residues. V was pared by 0 bases and J by 14 bases, with 14 bases between. The CDR3 spells CASSQEEGDFEHF. In DNA form, the CDR3 reads TGCGCCAGCAGCCAAGAGGAAGGGGACTTCGAGCATTTT.

The chain couples TRBV7-9 to TRBJ2-3; 11 positions agree with TRBD2. In germline, CDR1 is SEHNR, CDR2 FQNEAQ (reference sequence). With 5 bases clipped from V and 6 bases from J, the junction kept 10 bases outside the gene matches. The CDR3 length is 16 residues. CDR3 bases: TGTGCCAGCAGCGCACGGCTGGGGACTAGCGGTGATACGCAGTATTTT. It translates to CASSARLGTSGDTQYF.

This clone was seen only a few times. V and J are TRBV28 and TRBJ1-5; the D gene is possibly TRBD1 (6 bases). This CDR3 is 14 amino acids long. The germline V gene has CDR1 MDHEN and CDR2 SYDVKM. V dropped 7 bases and J dropped 3 bases, with 13 bases sitting between them. CDR3 DNA sequence: TGTGCCAGCACCTGGACAGACTACAATCAGCCCCAGCATTTT. Translated: CASTWTDYNQPQHF. Full variable domain (outside the CDR3, taken from reference TRBV28 and TRBJ1-5): DVKVTQSSRYLVKRTGEKVFLECVQDMDHENMFWYRQDPGLGLRLIYFSYDVKMKEKGDIPEGYSVSREKKERFSLILESASTNQTSMYLCASTWTDYNQPQHFGDGTRLSIL.

This clone was observed a few times. This sequence joins TRBV19 and TRBJ1-1; D unclear. This CDR3 region has 14 residues. Germline CDR1 and CDR2: LNHDA and SQIVND (reference sequence). Between the trimmed V and J ends, which lost 6 bases and 1 base, there was a span of 12 bases. In nucleotides, the CDR3 is TGTGCCAGTAGCAGAAACGAGGGGAACACTGAAGCTTTCTTT. It is translated as CASSRNEGNTEAFF.

V gene TRBV6-1 combines with J gene TRBJ2-4; D uncertain. CDR3 length: 14 amino acids. The germline V and J ends were trimmed by 7 bases and 0 bases, with 10 bases remaining between them. Germline V gene lookup returns CDR1 MNHNS and CDR2 SASEGT. The CDR3 loop is CASNLSGAKNIQYF. CDR3 sequence (DNA): TGTGCCAGCAACCTGTCGGGAGCCAAAAACATTCAGTACTTC.

CDR3 region: CASSPPGGDNARNEQFF. In nucleotides, the CDR3 is TGTGCCAGCAGCCCCCCAGGCGGGGATAATGCTAGGAATGAGCAGTTCTTC. The chain has TRBV14 and TRBJ2-1; D perhaps matches TRBD2 (6 bases). Germline loops: CDR1 SGHDN, CDR2 FVKESK. Trimming shortened V by 4 bases and J by 7 bases, and 23 bases separated the two germline ends. The CDR3 totals 17 residues. The variable domain in full, completed from reference TRBV14 and TRBJ2-1, reads EAGVTQFPSHSVIEKGQTVTLRCDPISGHDNLYWYRRVMGKEIKFLLHFVKESKQDESGMPNNRFLAERTGGTYSTLKVQPAELEDSGVYFCASSPPGGDNARNEQFFGPGTRLTVL.

This clone has a handful of counts. The V gene is TRBV6-6, the J gene TRBJ2-7; 8 nucleotides align to TRBD1. The V segment lost 2 bases and the J segment 0 bases; nucleotides outside the gene matches: 6. The CDR3 totals 16 residues. Germline loops: CDR1 MNHNY, CDR2 SVGAGI (reference sequence). For the CDR3, the DNA is TGTGCCAGCAGTTACGGGACAGGTTCGAGCTCCTACGAGCAGTACTTC. Its translation: CASSYGTGSSSYEQYF.